These 30 T cell receptor beta chains originate from one sample sequenced in a study of cytomegalovirus exposure and HLA in healthy donors (dated by TCRdb to between 2016 and 2019). Preparation of the library involved the immunoSEQ multiplex PCR assay. For the multiplex PCR, a mixture combining 60 forward primers for TCR Vbeta segments and 13 reverse primers for TCR Jbeta segments was used. TCRdb carries this immuneACCESS record with in-frame sequences only. Its versions omit some clonotypes, under half of them owing to an unresolved V gene in the studies checked, with the rest unexplained. The sample table contains approximately 150,000 clones; only one count was recorded for about 75% of them. The leading ten clones occupy around 4% of the sample. Input material: PBMCs. The receptor source for this set is a man aged 60-69 years in good health and CMV-seronegative.

The CDR3 bases are TGCGCCAGCAGCTCTGACCCCGAGGGCCGCAATGAGCAGTTCTTC. Amino acid sequence: CASSSDPEGRNEQFF. The chain has TRBV5-1 and TRBJ2-1; D possibly corresponds to TRBD2 (5 bases). CDR3 length equals 15 residues. Trimming took 3 bases from V and 6 from J, leaving 16 bases between them. Germline V gene data show CDR1 as SGHRS and CDR2 as YFSETQ.

The table lists this clone with a few counts. The rearrangement joins TRBV29-1 to TRBJ1-2, with D possibly TRBD1 on 5 matching bases. This CDR3 has 15 amino acids. Between the trimmed V and J ends, which lost 0 bases and 4 bases, there was a span of 15 bases. Germline CDR1 is SQVTM and CDR2 is ANQGSEA. The CDR3: CSVEDSEGRGYGYTF. As DNA, the CDR3 is TGCAGCGTTGAAGATTCGGAGGGGCGCGGCTATGGCTACACCTTC.

In DNA form, the CDR3 reads TGTGCCTGGAGCCGACCGGGACAGGGGGGCTACGAGCAGTACTTC. As protein: CAWSRPGQGGYEQYF. The chain joins TRBV30 to TRBJ2-7; the match to TRBD1 covers 11 bases. The J segment lost 3 bases and the V segment lost 3 bases, leaving 7 bases of the junction unmatched. The germline V gene encodes CDR1 GTSNPN and CDR2 SVGIG (reference sequence). The CDR3 is 15 residues long.

The chain joins TRBV11-1 to TRBJ1-1; D is possibly TRBD1 (6 bases). With 4 bases removed from V and 4 bases from J, the gap between germline ends came to 10 bases. Germline V lookup: CDR1 SGHAT, CDR2 FQDESV (reference sequence). This CDR3 region has 13 residues. The CDR3 region is CASSYRVTTEAFF. The DNA for the CDR3 is TGTGCCAGCAGCTACAGGGTTACCACTGAAGCTTTCTTT.

DNA of the CDR3: TGTGCCAGCAGTGACCCCCTCCTTGAAAAACTGTTTTTT. Protein product: CASSDPLLEKLFF. V gene TRBV25-1 combines with J gene TRBJ1-4; D is ambiguous. The CDR3 consists of 13 residues. Deletions cut 3 bases from V and 7 bases from J, with 9 bases between. Germline loops: CDR1 MGHDK, CDR2 SYGVNS.

The rearrangement joins TRBV30 to TRBJ1-4, with 7 bases lining up with TRBD1. The germline V gene has CDR1 GTSNPN and CDR2 SVGIG (reference sequence). V shed 2 bases, J shed 3 bases, and the junction held 9 bases outside the gene matches. This CDR3 region has 16 residues. CDR3 sequence reads: CAWSPGEGAANEKLFF. The CDR3 nucleotides read TGTGCCTGGAGTCCTGGTGAGGGGGCAGCTAATGAAAAACTGTTTTTT.

The rearrangement uses TRBV2 and TRBJ2-7; 11 nucleotides line up with TRBD2. The CDR3 loop spans 14 amino acids. Trimming removed 8 bases from V and 2 bases from J; junction bases left unmatched: 5. In germline, CDR1 is SNHLY, CDR2 FYNNEI. CDR3 DNA: TGTGCCAGCGGGGGACTAGCGGATGCCTACGAGCAGTACTTC. It codes for CASGGLADAYEQYF.

The gene calls are TRBV29-1 and TRBJ1-2; D may be TRBD1 (6 bases). The CDR3 contains 14 residues. V was shortened by 3 bases and J by 8 bases, with 19 bases between the two germline ends. Per germline, CDR1 SQVTM and CDR2 ANQGSEA. CDR3 sequence reads: CSVEFVSGVGGYTF. DNA of the CDR3: TGCAGCGTTGAGTTCGTCTCAGGGGTTGGGGGCTACACCTTC. Based on the CDR3 plus reference TRBV29-1 and TRBJ1-2, the full variable domain is SAVISQKPSRDICQRGTSLTIQCQVDSQVTMMFWYRQQPGQSLTLIATANQGSEATYESGFVIDKFPISRPNLTFSTLTVSNMSPEDSSIYLCSVEFVSGVGGYTFGSGTRLTVV.

The chain carries TRBV2 and TRBJ2-1, with 10 bases aligning to TRBD2. The germline gives CDR1 SNHLY, CDR2 FYNNEI. The CDR3 sequence is 16 residues long. The J segment lost 4 bases and the V segment lost 6 bases, leaving 9 bases of the junction unmatched. The CDR3 DNA reads TGTGCCAGCAGCGTCCAAAGCGGGAGGGGATACAATGAGCAGTTCTTC. Amino acid sequence: CASSVQSGRGYNEQFF.

The chain has TRBV7-6 and TRBJ2-7; D is ambiguous. Germline values: CDR1 SGHVS, CDR2 FNYEAQ. The CDR3 is 13 amino acids. Trimming took 5 bases from V and 1 from J, leaving 9 bases between them. The CDR3 DNA sequence: TGTGCCAGCAGCGTGACGGGTTCCTACGAGCAGTACTTC. Encoded protein: CASSVTGSYEQYF.

This chain uses TRBV10-3 with TRBJ2-7; 8 nucleotides line up with TRBD2. This CDR3 spans 13 amino acids. Germline V CDR1 and CDR2: ENHRY, SYGVKD. V was clipped by 6 bases and J by 0 bases; unmatched bases: 1. CDR3 coding DNA: TGTGCCATCAGGAGCGGGAGCTCCTACGAGCAGTACTTC. It yields the protein CAIRSGSSYEQYF.

The J gene is TRBJ2-3, the V gene TRBV28; a weak D match, TRBD1 (5 bases). The germline V gene encodes CDR1 MDHEN and CDR2 SYDVKM. There are 13 residues in the CDR3. V dropped 7 bases and J dropped 1 base, with 9 bases sitting between them. The DNA of the CDR3 is TGTGCCAGCAAGGGGTCTGGCACAGATACGCAGTATTTT. It translates to CASKGSGTDTQYF.

In its sample, this clone was seen a few times. The chain joins TRBV19 to TRBJ2-4; possible D gene TRBD2, 5 bases. Germline lookup yields CDR1 LNHDA and CDR2 SQIVND (reference sequence). CDR3 length: 14 amino acids. V lost 2 bases, J lost 10 bases, and 15 bases lay in between. CDR3 in amino acids: CASSINGVDVIQYF. In DNA form, the CDR3 reads TGTGCCAGTAGTATAAACGGGGTGGATGTTATTCAGTACTTC. The variable domain in full, completed from reference TRBV19 and TRBJ2-4, reads DGGITQSPKYLFRKEGQNVTLSCEQNLNHDAMYWYRQDPGQGLRLIYYSQIVNDFQKGDIAEGYSVSREKKESFPLTVTSAQKNPTAFYLCASSINGVDVIQYFGAGTRLSVL.

This clone has more than one count but fewer than ten. The genes are TRBV7-9 and TRBJ1-4; D uncertain. V was clipped by 3 bases and J by 0 bases, with 5 bases between them. CDR3 length equals 14 residues. Germline lookup yields CDR1 SEHNR and CDR2 FQNEAQ (reference sequence). CDR3 in DNA: TGTGCCAGCAGCTTCCCAACAACTAATGAAAAACTGTTTTTT. This codes for CASSFPTTNEKLFF.

The V and J genes are TRBV6-1 and TRBJ2-5; 8 bases fit TRBD2. Germline CDR1 is MNHNS and CDR2 is SASEGT. With 6 bases clipped from V and 1 base from J, the junction kept 4 bases outside the gene matches. The CDR3 length is 14 residues. The chain's CDR3 is CASSLAGFQETQYF. CDR3 DNA sequence: TGTGCCAGCAGCCTAGCGGGCTTCCAAGAGACCCAGTACTTC.

CDR3 protein: CASRISLSSYEQYF. The CDR3, as DNA: TGTGCCAGCAGAATTAGCCTAAGCTCCTACGAGCAGTACTTC. V gene TRBV6-1 combines with J gene TRBJ2-7; no clear D. V was pared by 6 bases and J by 0 bases, with 12 bases between. Germline V gene data show CDR1 as MNHNS and CDR2 as SASEGT. The CDR3 contains 14 residues.

In its sample, this clone was seen once. The rearrangement links TRBV19 to TRBJ2-6; D possibly corresponds to TRBD1 (5 bases). The CDR3 has 15 residues. Trimming pared 3 bases from V and 4 bases from J, leaving 10 bases between. Germline lookup yields CDR1 LNHDA and CDR2 SQIVND (reference sequence). The CDR3 DNA reads TGTGCCAGTAGTATCAGGGAATACGGGGCCAACGTCCTGACTTTC. It specifies CASSIREYGANVLTF.

The sample holds a few counts of this clone. V and J are TRBV30 and TRBJ2-7; 7 bases are shared with TRBD1. The CDR3 consists of 17 residues. With V trimmed by 0 bases and J by 7 bases, 18 bases remained unmatched. Germline V lookup: CDR1 GTSNPN, CDR2 SVGIG (reference sequence). CDR3 in amino acids: CAWSVKALTGKGGEQYF. CDR3 DNA sequence: TGTGCCTGGAGTGTAAAAGCCCTGACAGGGAAGGGTGGGGAGCAGTACTTC.

This chain uses TRBV4-3 with TRBJ2-1; 12 positions match TRBD2. V shed 4 bases, J shed 9 bases, and the junction held 7 bases outside the gene matches. CDR1 LGHNA and CDR2 YSLEER come from the germline V gene. CDR3 length: 15 amino acids. For the CDR3, the DNA is TGCGCCAGCAGCCGAACTAGCGGGAGGTTCGGTGAGCAGTTCTTC. This translates into CASSRTSGRFGEQFF.

This chain connects TRBV6-1 to TRBJ2-1; 10 positions agree with TRBD2. V dropped 2 bases and J dropped 9; count of bases not matched to a gene: 16. This CDR3 spans 18 amino acids. Looked up from germline, CDR1 is MNHNS and CDR2 is SASEGT. CDR3: CASSEWTAGASGRIEQFF. The CDR3 DNA follows: TGTGCCAGCAGTGAATGGACCGCTGGGGCTAGCGGGAGAATTGAGCAGTTCTTC.

This chain uses TRBV5-4 with TRBJ2-2, with 12 bases fitting TRBD2. V trimming: 4 bases; J trimming: 0 bases; junction bases outside the gene matches: 10. CDR1 is SGHNT, CDR2 YYREEE, per germline (reference sequence). The CDR3 contains 19 residues. CDR3 DNA sequence: TGTGCCAGCAGCAACCCGGGACTAGCGGGTCTCTCGAACACCGGGGAGCTGTTTTTT. This encodes CASSNPGLAGLSNTGELFF.

The rearrangement links TRBV25-1 to TRBJ1-4, with 7 bases that match TRBD1. Trimming took 8 bases from V and 8 from J; bases not matched to a gene: 17. The CDR3 is 16 residues long. Per the germline V gene, CDR1 is MGHDK and CDR2 is SYGVNS. The chain's CDR3 is CASCPNDRENVEKLFF. The CDR3, as DNA: TGTGCCAGCTGCCCTAACGACAGGGAAAATGTCGAAAAACTGTTTTTT.

V usage is TRBV18 and J usage is TRBJ1-2; D unresolved. The CDR3 is 14 amino acids. The V end lost 3 bases, the J end lost 2 bases, and 10 bases lay between the germline ends. Germline V gene lookup returns CDR1 KGHSH and CDR2 LQKENI. The CDR3 loop is CASSPIERNYGYTF. DNA of the CDR3: TGTGCCAGCTCACCGATAGAGAGGAACTATGGCTACACCTTC.

The rearrangement joins TRBV6-1 to TRBJ1-5; no definite D call. Germline values: CDR1 MNHNS, CDR2 SASEGT. The CDR3 is made up of 14 amino acids. V lost 8 bases, J lost 1 base, and 12 bases lay in between. DNA for the CDR3: TGTGCCAGCGCCCCTCTAGCAAGCAATCAGCCCCAGCATTTT. Its protein product is CASAPLASNQPQHF.

This chain joins TRBV2 and TRBJ1-6, with 8 bases that match TRBD1. This CDR3 comprises 14 residues. The junction had 6 bases not matched to a gene; V was cut back by 4 bases and J by 10 bases. Germline loops: CDR1 SNHLY, CDR2 FYNNEI. The CDR3 DNA reads TGTGCCAGCAGTGGGACAGGGTCTATCTCACCCCTCCACTTT. Amino acids: CASSGTGSISPLHF. Full variable domain (outside the CDR3, taken from reference TRBV2 and TRBJ1-6): EPEVTQTPSHQVTQMGQEVILRCVPISNHLYFYWYRQILGQKVEFLVSFYNNEISEKSEIFDDQFSVERPDGSNFTLKIRSTKLEDSAMYFCASSGTGSISPLHFGNGTRLTVT.

This clone is a singleton in its sample. This rearrangement joins TRBV7-6 to TRBJ1-1; a weak D match, TRBD1 (5 bases). Trimming cost V 0 bases and J 4 bases, with 9 bases left between them. CDR3 length: 14 residues. Germline-derived CDR1 and CDR2 are SGHVS and FNYEAQ. CDR3 loop: CASSLAGGATEAFF. CDR3 in DNA: TGTGCCAGCAGCTTAGCGGGAGGGGCCACTGAAGCTTTCTTT.

The chain combines TRBV30 with TRBJ2-7; D is perhaps TRBD1 (6 bases). This CDR3 contains 14 residues. The V end was cut by 8 bases, the J end by 3 bases, with 20 bases between. CDR1 and CDR2 from the germline V gene are GTSNPN and SVGIG (reference sequence). CDR3 amino acids: CATRPTGRFYEQYF. In DNA form, the CDR3 reads TGTGCCACTCGACCGACAGGTCGCTTCTACGAGCAGTACTTC.

This clone came up a few times. The V call is TRBV7-2, the J call TRBJ1-4, with 8 bases matching TRBD1. Germline loops: CDR1 SGHTA, CDR2 FQGNSA. The J segment lost 7 bases and the V segment lost 0 bases, leaving 7 bases of the junction unmatched. The CDR3 extends over 16 amino acids. The chain's CDR3 is CASSLAPGTGLEKLFF. CDR3 bases: TGTGCCAGCAGCTTAGCCCCCGGGACAGGTCTTGAAAAACTGTTTTTT.

The rearrangement uses TRBV19 and TRBJ2-1; 7 positions match TRBD2. V lost 6 bases to trimming and J lost 0 bases; unmatched junction nucleotides: 2. CDR1 is LNHDA and CDR2 is SQIVND in the germline V gene (reference sequence). This CDR3 has 14 residues. The CDR3 here is CASRPSGSYNEQFF. In nucleotides, the CDR3 is TGTGCCAGTAGGCCTAGCGGCTCCTACAATGAGCAGTTCTTC.

The chain joins TRBV5-6 to TRBJ1-4; no firm D call. This CDR3 is built from 15 residues. Germline V lookup: CDR1 SGHDT, CDR2 YYEEEE. The V and J ends lost 0 bases and 8 bases respectively, with 14 bases between them. The CDR3 sequence: CASSLVGGGREKLFF. CDR3 nucleotides: TGTGCCAGCAGCTTGGTGGGAGGCGGGCGCGAAAAACTGTTTTTT.